These T cell receptor beta chains were read from a single sample in a study of PD-L1 blockade in urothelial cancer. The assay was immunoSEQ multiplex PCR, and TCRdb's table has in-frame clones only and misses some. This sample yields fewer than 80,000 clones, of which under 90% are seen a single time; 2.5% to 3.5% belongs to the top ten. The sample in question was PBMCs, obtained around atezolizumab (anti-PD-L1) treatment. The source of these receptors is a man between 65 and 85 years old with urothelial cancer. CDR3s leave out the opening cysteine and the closing phenylalanine or tryptophan.

v_call,j_call,cdr3_length,cdr3_aa
TRBV6-1,TRBJ2-1,14,ASSEVRASGRSEQF
TRBV6-1,TRBJ2-7,13,ASTAVLGTNYEQY
TRBV7-9,TRBJ2-2,14,ASSTSRGPNTGELF
TRBV5-1,TRBJ1-2,13,ASSPARGSYHGYT
TRBV18,TRBJ2-1,13,ASSPGREGNNEQF
TRBV9,TRBJ2-1,15,ASSVVLAGGVGNEQF
TRBV4-1,TRBJ1-4,14,ASSLSTGTRGEKLF
TRBV9,TRBJ2-5,12,ASSPGGRGETQY
TRBV20-1,TRBJ2-5,8,SAPSGTQY
TRBV6-1,TRBJ1-2,13,ATQGRDRGDYGYT
TRBV2,TRBJ1-5,11,ASSDGGSQPQH
TRBV9,TRBJ2-5,13,ASSVGGAIQETQY
TRBV6-1,TRBJ2-1,13,ASSESRLTYNEQF
TRBV10-1,TRBJ2-1,13,ASSAGTSGNNEQF
TRBV7-8,TRBJ2-1,14,ASSKYRGKIYNEQF
TRBV14,TRBJ2-3,13,ASSLRSLGTDTQY
TRBV19,TRBJ2-3,13,ASSIGAGAADTQY
TRBV6-1,TRBJ2-7,11,ASSGKQGDEQY
TRBV15,TRBJ2-2,14,ATSRVRGARAGELF
TRBV6-1,TRBJ2-1,18,ASSGPGLAGGASLYNEQF
TRBV5-1,TRBJ1-2,11,ASSLATGGGYT
TRBV6-1,TRBJ2-2,12,ASSDVQGARELF
TRBV5-1,TRBJ2-1,13,ASSLGSSGVNEQF
TRBV19,TRBJ1-2,12,ASSRQRANYGYT
TRBV9,TRBJ2-5,14,ASSVAPGYAEETQY
TRBV7-2,TRBJ2-3,16,ASSLGLAGGTNTDTQY
TRBV2,TRBJ2-1,14,ASSERTGRRVTEQF
TRBV6-5,TRBJ1-5,11,ASSYALDQPQH